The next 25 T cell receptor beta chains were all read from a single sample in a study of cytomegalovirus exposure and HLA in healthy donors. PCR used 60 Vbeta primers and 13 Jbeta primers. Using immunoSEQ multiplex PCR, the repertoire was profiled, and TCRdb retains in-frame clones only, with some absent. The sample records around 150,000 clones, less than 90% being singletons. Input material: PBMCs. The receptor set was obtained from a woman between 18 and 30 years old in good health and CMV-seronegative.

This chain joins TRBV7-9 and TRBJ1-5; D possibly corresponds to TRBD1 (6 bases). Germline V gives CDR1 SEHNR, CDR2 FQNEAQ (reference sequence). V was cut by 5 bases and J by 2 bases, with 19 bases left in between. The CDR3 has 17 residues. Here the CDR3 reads CASSNDGGRRGNQPQHF. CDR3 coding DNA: TGTGCCAGCAGCAACGACGGGGGGCGGAGAGGCAATCAGCCCCAGCATTTT.

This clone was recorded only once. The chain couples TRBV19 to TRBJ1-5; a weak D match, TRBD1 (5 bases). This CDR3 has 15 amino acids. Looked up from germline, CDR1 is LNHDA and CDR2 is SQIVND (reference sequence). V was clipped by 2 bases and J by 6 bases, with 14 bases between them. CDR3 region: CASSIQGRVGQPQHF. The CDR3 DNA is TGTGCCAGTAGTATACAGGGCAGGGTTGGTCAGCCCCAGCATTTT.

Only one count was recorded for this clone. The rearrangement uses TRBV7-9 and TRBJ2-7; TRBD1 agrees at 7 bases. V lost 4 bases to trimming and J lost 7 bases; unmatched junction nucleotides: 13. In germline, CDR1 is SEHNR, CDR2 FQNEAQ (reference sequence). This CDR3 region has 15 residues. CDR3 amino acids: CASSSPSGQSGEQYF. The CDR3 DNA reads TGTGCCAGCAGCTCCCCCTCGGGACAGTCGGGGGAGCAGTACTTC.

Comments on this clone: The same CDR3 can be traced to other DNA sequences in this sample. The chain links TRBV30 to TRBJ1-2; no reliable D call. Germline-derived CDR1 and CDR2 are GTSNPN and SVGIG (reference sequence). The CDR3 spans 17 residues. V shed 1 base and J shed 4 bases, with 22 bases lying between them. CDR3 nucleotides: TGTGCCTGGAGTGGCCCCCGATCTCCTGGGCCTTCCTATGGCTACACCTTC. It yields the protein CAWSGPRSPGPSYGYTF.

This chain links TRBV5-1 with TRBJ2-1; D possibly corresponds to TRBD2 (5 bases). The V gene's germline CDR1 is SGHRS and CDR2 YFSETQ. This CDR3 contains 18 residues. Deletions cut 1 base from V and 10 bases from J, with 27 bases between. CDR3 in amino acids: CASSLPPLRTEKRLEQFF. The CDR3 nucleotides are TGCGCCAGCAGCTTGCCGCCGCTAAGGACTGAGAAGAGGCTCGAGCAGTTCTTC.

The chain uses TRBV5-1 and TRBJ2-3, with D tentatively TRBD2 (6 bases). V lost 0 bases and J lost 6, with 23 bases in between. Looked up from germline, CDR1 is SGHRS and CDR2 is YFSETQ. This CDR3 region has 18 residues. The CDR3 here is CASSLAADPGLGPDTQYF. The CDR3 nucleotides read TGCGCCAGCAGCTTGGCCGCTGACCCGGGACTGGGTCCGGATACGCAGTATTTT.

CDR3 in DNA: TGCGCCAGCCAAGACAGGGTAGGAGATACGCAGTATTTT. Translating it yields CASQDRVGDTQYF. J is TRBJ2-3 and V is TRBV10-1; 7 nucleotides match TRBD1. This CDR3 region has 13 residues. Germline loops: CDR1 WNHNN, CDR2 SYGVQD (reference sequence). V was pared by 8 bases and J by 5 bases, with 7 bases of the junction left unmatched.

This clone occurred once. The CDR3 is CASSHPTRGWETQYF. The CDR3 DNA reads TGCGCCAGCAGCCACCCTACTAGGGGGTGGGAGACCCAGTACTTC. V gene TRBV4-1 combines with J gene TRBJ2-5; possibly TRBD1 for D (6 bases). Germline lookup yields CDR1 MGHRA and CDR2 YSYEKL. Trimming cost V 3 bases and J 5 bases, with 16 bases left between them. This CDR3 region has 15 residues.

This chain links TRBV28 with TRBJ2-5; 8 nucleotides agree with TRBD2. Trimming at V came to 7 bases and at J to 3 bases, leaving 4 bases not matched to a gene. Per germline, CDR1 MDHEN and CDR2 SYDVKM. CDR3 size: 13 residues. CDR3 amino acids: CASKAGVKETQYF. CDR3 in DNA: TGTGCCAGCAAAGCGGGGGTCAAAGAGACCCAGTACTTC.

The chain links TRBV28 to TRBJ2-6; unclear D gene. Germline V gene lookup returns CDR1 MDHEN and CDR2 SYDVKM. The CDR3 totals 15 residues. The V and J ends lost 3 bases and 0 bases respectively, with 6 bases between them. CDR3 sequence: CASSLTLSGANVLTF. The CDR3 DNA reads TGTGCCAGCAGTTTGACACTCTCTGGGGCCAACGTCCTGACTTTC. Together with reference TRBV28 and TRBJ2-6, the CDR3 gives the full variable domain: DVKVTQSSRYLVKRTGEKVFLECVQDMDHENMFWYRQDPGLGLRLIYFSYDVKMKEKGDIPEGYSVSREKKERFSLILESASTNQTSMYLCASSLTLSGANVLTFGAGSRLTVL.

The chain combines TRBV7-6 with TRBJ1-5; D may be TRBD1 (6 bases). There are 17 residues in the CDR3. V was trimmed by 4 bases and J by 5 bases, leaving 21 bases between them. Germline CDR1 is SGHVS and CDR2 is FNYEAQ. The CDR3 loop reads CASSSGARGGTDQPQHF. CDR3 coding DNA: TGTGCCAGCAGCTCCGGGGCGAGGGGGGGCACGGATCAGCCCCAGCATTTT.

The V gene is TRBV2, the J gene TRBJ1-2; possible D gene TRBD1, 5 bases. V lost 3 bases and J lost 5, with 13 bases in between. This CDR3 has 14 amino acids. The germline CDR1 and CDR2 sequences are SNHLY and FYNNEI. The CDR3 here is CASSDDTGGYGYTF. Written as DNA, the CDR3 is TGTGCCAGCAGTGACGACACCGGGGGGTATGGCTACACCTTC.

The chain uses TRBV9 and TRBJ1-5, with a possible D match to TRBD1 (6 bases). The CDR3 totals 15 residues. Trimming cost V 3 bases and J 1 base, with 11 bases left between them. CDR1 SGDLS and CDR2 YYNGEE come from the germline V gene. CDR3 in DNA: TGTGCCAGCAGCGATACAGGGACGAGCAATCAGCCCCAGCATTTT. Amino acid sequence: CASSDTGTSNQPQHF.

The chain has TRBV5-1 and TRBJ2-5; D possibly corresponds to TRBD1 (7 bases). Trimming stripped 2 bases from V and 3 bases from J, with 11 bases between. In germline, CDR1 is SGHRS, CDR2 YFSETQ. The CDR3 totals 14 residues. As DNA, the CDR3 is TGCGCCAGCAGCTTTGGAGGGGGCGAAGAGACCCAGTACTTC. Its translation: CASSFGGGEETQYF.

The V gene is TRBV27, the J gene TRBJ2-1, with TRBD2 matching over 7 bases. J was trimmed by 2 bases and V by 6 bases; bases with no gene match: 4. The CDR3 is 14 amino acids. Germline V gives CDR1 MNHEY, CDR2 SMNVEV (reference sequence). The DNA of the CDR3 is TGTGCCAGCAGGGAGCGGGGACCCTACAATGAGCAGTTCTTC. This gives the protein CASRERGPYNEQFF.

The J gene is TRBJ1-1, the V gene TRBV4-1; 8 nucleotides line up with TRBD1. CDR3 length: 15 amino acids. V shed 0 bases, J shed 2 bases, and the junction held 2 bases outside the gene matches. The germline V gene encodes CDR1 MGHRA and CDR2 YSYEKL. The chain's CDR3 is CASSQEDRANTEAFF. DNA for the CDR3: TGCGCCAGCAGCCAAGAGGACAGGGCCAACACTGAAGCTTTCTTT.

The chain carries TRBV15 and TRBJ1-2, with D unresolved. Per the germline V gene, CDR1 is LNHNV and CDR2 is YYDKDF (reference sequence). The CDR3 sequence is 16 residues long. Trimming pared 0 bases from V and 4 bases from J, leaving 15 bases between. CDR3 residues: CATSRDLNRVTYGYTF. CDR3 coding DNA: TGTGCCACCAGCAGAGATCTCAACCGGGTCACCTATGGCTACACCTTC.

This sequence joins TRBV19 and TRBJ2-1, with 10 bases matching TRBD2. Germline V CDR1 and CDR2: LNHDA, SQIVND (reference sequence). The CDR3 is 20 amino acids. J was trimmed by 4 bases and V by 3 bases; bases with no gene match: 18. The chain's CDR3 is CASSIMWASGGARKYNEQFF. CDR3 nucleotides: TGTGCCAGTAGTATTATGTGGGCGAGCGGGGGGGCTAGAAAGTACAATGAGCAGTTCTTC.

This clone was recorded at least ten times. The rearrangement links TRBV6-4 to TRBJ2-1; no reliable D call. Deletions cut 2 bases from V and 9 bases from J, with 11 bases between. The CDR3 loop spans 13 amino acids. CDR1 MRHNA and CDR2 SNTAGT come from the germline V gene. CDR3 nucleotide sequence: TGTGCCAGCAGTGACGCCGACTCGGGTGAGCAGTTCTTC. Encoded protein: CASSDADSGEQFF.

The CDR3 DNA follows: TGTGCCAGCAGCTTGGAGGCAGCCTCTGGAAACACCATATATTTT. Encoded protein: CASSLEAASGNTIYF. The J gene is TRBJ1-3, the V gene TRBV11-2, with D unresolved. The CDR3 spans 15 residues. V was pared by 3 bases and J by 0 bases, with 9 bases between. CDR1 and CDR2 (germline): SGHAT, FQNNGV. The full variable domain, in which reference TRBV11-2 and TRBJ1-3 provide the parts outside the CDR3, is EAGVAQSPRYKIIEKRQSVAFWCNPISGHATLYWYQQILGQGPKLLIQFQNNGVVDDSQLPKDRFSAERLKGVDSTLKIQPAKLEDSAVYLCASSLEAASGNTIYFGEGSWLTVV.

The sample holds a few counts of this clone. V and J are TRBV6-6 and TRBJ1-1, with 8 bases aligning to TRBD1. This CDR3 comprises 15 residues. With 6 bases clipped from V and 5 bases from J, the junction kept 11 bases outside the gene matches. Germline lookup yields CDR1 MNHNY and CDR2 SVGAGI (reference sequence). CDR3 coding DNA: TGTGCCAGCAGAAAACCAGCTACAGGGGGGACTGAAGCTTTCTTT. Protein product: CASRKPATGGTEAFF.

The CDR3 protein is CASSSDRGYGGYEQYF. The CDR3 DNA sequence: TGTGCCAGCAGCTCAGACAGGGGGTATGGAGGCTACGAGCAGTACTTC. V is TRBV11-1 and J is TRBJ2-7, with 9 bases identical to TRBD1. Germline trimming cut 4 bases from V and 3 bases from J; bases unmatched to any gene: 10. Germline CDR1 and CDR2: SGHAT and FQDESV (reference sequence). The CDR3 runs to 16 residues.

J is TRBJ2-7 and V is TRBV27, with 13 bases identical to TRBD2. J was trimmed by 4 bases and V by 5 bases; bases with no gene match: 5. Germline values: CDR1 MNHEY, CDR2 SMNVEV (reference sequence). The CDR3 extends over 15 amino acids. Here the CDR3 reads CASSTSGRAIYEQYF. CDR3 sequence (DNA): TGTGCCAGCAGTACTAGCGGGAGGGCAATATACGAGCAGTACTTC.

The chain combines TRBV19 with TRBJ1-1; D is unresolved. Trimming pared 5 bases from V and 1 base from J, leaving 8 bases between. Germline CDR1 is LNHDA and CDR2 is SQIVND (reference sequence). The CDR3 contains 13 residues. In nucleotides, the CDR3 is TGTGCCAGTAGTGGAGGACGGAACACTGAAGCTTTCTTT. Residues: CASSGGRNTEAFF.

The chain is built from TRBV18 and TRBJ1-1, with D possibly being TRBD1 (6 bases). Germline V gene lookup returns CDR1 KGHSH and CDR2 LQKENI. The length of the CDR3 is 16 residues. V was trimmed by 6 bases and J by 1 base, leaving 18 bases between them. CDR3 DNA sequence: TGTGCCAGCTCCCAGCAGGGGAAGGGTTCGAACACTGAAGCTTTCTTT. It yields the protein CASSQQGKGSNTEAFF.